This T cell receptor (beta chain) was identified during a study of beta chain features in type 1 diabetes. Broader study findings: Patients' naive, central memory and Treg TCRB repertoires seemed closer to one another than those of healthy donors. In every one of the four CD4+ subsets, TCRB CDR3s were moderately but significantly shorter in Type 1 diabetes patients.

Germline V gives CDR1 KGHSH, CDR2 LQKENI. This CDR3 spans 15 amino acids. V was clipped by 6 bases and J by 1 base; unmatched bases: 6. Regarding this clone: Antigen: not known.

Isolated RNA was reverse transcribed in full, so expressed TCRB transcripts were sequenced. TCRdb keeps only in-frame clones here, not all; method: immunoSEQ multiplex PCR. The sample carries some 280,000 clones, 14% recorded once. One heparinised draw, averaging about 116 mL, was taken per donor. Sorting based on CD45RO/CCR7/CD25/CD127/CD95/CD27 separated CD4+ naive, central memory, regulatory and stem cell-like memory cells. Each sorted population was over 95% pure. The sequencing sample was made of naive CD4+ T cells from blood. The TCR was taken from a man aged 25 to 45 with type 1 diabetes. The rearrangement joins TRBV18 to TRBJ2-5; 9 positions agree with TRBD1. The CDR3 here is CASSMAQGAQETQYF. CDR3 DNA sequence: TGTGCCAGCTCGATGGCACAGGGGGCCCAAGAGACCCAGTACTTC.